The 14 T cell receptor beta chains in this list originate from one sample, sequenced in a study of read filtering for tumor transcriptome and immune sequencing. From about 400 ng of RNA, a library with molecular barcoded alpha/delta and beta/gamma adaptors was made. MiXCR was run by TCRdb on the reads, yielding one entry per CDR3 protein. This sample has tens of thousands of distinct CDR3 sequences; nearly 20% occur once, and the top ten carry around 15%. Sample: a population of CD138-negative cells sorted from bone marrow. These receptors originate from a donor over 35 with multiple myeloma.

This clonotype was recorded at least ten times. The gene calls are TRBV30 and TRBJ1-2; the D is unclear. Trimming left V 4 bases short and J 3 bases short, with 9 bases between. CDR3 size: 12 residues. CDR1 GTSNPN and CDR2 SVGIG come from the germline V gene (reference sequence). The CDR3 nucleotides are TGTGCCTGGATAGTAAACCACTATGGCTACACCTTC. Amino acid sequence: CAWIVNHYGYTF.

This clonotype was counted many times. The genes are TRBV6-5 and TRBJ2-7; D is perhaps TRBD1 (7 bases). This CDR3 contains 16 residues. Germline CDR1 is MNHEY and CDR2 is SVGAGI. The V end lost 2 bases, the J end lost 2 bases, and 16 bases lay between the germline ends. CDR3 loop: CASSYGGGRGAYEQYF. DNA for the CDR3: TGTGCCAGCAGTTACGGAGGGGGCAGGGGGGCCTACGAGCAGTACTTC.

This clonotype was counted at least ten times. The J gene is TRBJ1-1, the V gene TRBV29-1; 9 bases map to TRBD1. With 5 bases clipped from V and 7 bases from J, the junction kept 5 bases outside the gene matches. CDR3 length: 12 residues. Germline V lookup: CDR1 SQVTM, CDR2 ANQGSEA. The CDR3 nucleotides are TGCAGCGTTAACAGGGGGCGTGATGAAGCTTTCTTT. Translated, it gives CSVNRGRDEAFF.

Concerning this clonotype: A much larger clone sits a single nucleotide away, making a read error possible. V and J are TRBV27 and TRBJ2-2; D possibly uses TRBD1 or TRBD2 (6 bases each). Germline V lookup: CDR1 MNHEY, CDR2 SMNVEV (reference sequence). The CDR3 length is 14 residues. The CDR3, as DNA: TGTGCCAGCAGATGGACAGAAAGTACCGGGGGGCTGTTTTTT. It yields the protein CASRWTESTGGLFF.

In its sample, this clonotype was seen many times. This sequence joins TRBV6-6 and TRBJ2-1; perhaps TRBD2 as D (6 bases). The V gene lost 9 bases and the J gene lost 0 bases, with 15 bases spanning the gap. The CDR3 spans 15 residues. Per the germline V gene, CDR1 is MNHNY and CDR2 is SVGAGI (reference sequence). CDR3 amino acids: CASTDVAASYNEQFF. CDR3 bases: TGTGCCAGTACCGACGTAGCGGCCTCCTACAATGAGCAGTTCTTC.

About this clonotype itself: One end of the junction fails to match germline, which may point to a read error. The rearrangement joins TRBV3-1 to TRBJ2-7, with D possibly TRBD2 on 6 matching bases. The CDR3 spans 16 residues. Germline CDR1 is LGHDT and CDR2 is YNNKEL (reference sequence). The CDR3 here is CASSPDPAGQSCEQYF. CDR3 DNA sequence: TGTGCCAGCAGCCCCGACCCAGCGGGCCAATCCTGCGAGCAGTACTTC.

This sequence joins TRBV5-6 and TRBJ2-6; 8 nucleotides align to TRBD1. Germline V gene lookup returns CDR1 SGHDT and CDR2 YYEEEE. There are 19 residues in the CDR3. The J segment lost 0 bases and the V segment lost 2 bases, leaving 10 bases of the junction unmatched. The DNA of the CDR3 is TGTGCCAGCAGCTTTCCGCCGGGACAGGTCTTCTCTGGGGCCAACGTCCTGACTTTC. This translates into CASSFPPGQVFSGANVLTF.

About this clonotype: A read error is likely, as this CDR3 ends without the conserved phenylalanine or tryptophan. The chain combines TRBV29-1 with TRBJ2-3, with 11 nucleotides matching TRBD2. This CDR3 is 15 amino acids long. The germline V gene has CDR1 SQVTM and CDR2 ANQGSEA. The CDR3 reads CTVSGTSGFTDTQYL. For the CDR3, the DNA is TGCACCGTGTCCGGGACTAGCGGTTTCACAGATACGCAGTATTTA.

This clonotype was seen many times. V usage is TRBV20-1 and J usage is TRBJ2-5, with D perhaps TRBD1 (5 bases). CDR1 and CDR2 from the germline V gene are DFQATT and SNEGSKA (reference sequence). The CDR3 consists of 14 residues. With 5 bases removed from V and 3 bases from J, the gap between germline ends came to 16 bases. This CDR3 is CSALPLTVEETQYF. The CDR3 DNA is TGCAGTGCTCTCCCCCTGACAGTTGAAGAGACCCAGTACTTC.

Remarks on this clonotype: This may be a read error: a much more frequent sequence differs by one nucleotide. The CDR3 nucleotides read TGTGCCAGCAGTGCCCGGACTAGCGGGAGTGAGGCCCAGTACTTC. Protein: CASSARTSGSEAQYF. This chain uses TRBV25-1 with TRBJ2-5, with TRBD2 matching over 13 bases. From germline, CDR1 is MGHDK and CDR2 SYGVNS. The CDR3 loop spans 15 amino acids. Unmatched junction bases numbered 8, after V lost 4 bases and J lost 9 bases.

This clonotype was counted ten times or more. The gene calls are TRBV7-3 and TRBJ2-1, with a tentative D call TRBD2 (6 bases). Germline V gene sequence: CDR1 SGHTA, CDR2 FQGTGA. V was pared by 5 bases and J by 9 bases, with 11 bases between. The CDR3 is 12 amino acids. The CDR3 nucleotides are TGTGCCAGCAGCCAGACTAGTGGTGAGCAGTTCTTC. This codes for CASSQTSGEQFF.

This clonotype was counted many times. CDR3 bases: TGTGCCAGTAGTATGGCTCTAGCGGGAGTCCCATCGTTCTTC. Its translation: CASSMALAGVPSFF. The chain links TRBV19 to TRBJ2-1, with 10 bases that match TRBD2. The CDR3 has 14 residues. The V gene end was trimmed by 3 bases and the J gene end by 15 bases; junction bases not matched to a gene: 11. CDR1 is LNHDA and CDR2 is SQIVND in the germline V gene (reference sequence).

This clonotype was seen many times. The rearrangement joins TRBV3-1 to TRBJ2-1; 9 bases line up with TRBD1. The CDR3 runs to 15 residues. Per germline, CDR1 LGHDT and CDR2 YNNKEL (reference sequence). After removal of 1 base from V and 6 bases from J, the junction contained 4 bases not matched to a gene. In DNA, the CDR3 is TGTGCCAGCAGCCAAGGGACAGGGGTAGTCAATGAGCAGTTCTTC. Translation: CASSQGTGVVNEQFF.

This clonotype was counted ten times or more. The chain joins TRBV5-1 to TRBJ2-1, with 8 bases matching TRBD1. Germline assignment: CDR1 SGHRS and CDR2 YFSETQ. V lost 2 bases to trimming and J lost 1 base; unmatched junction nucleotides: 2. The CDR3 extends over 15 amino acids. CDR3 sequence reads: CASSFDRGSYNEQFF. The CDR3 bases are TGCGCCAGCAGCTTTGACAGGGGTTCCTACAATGAGCAGTTCTTC. The whole variable domain, filled in from reference TRBV5-1 and TRBJ2-1, reads KAGVTQTPRYLIKTRGQQVTLSCSPISGHRSVSWYQQTPGQGLQFLFEYFSETQRNKGNFPGRFSGRQFSNSRSEMNVSTLELGDSALYLCASSFDRGSYNEQFFGPGTRLTVL.